This T cell receptor (beta chain) was sequenced in a study of shared clonotypes between healthy human individuals. Study-wide background: Each donor had three CD4 naive, three CD4 memory, two CD8 naive and one CD8 memory plate. The study's findings and limits: The four-donor shared clonotypes exceeded non-shared clonotypes in generation probability, with non-shared ones scoring lower. Memory subsets generally showed lower estimated richness than naive subsets.

The assay was carried out at the deep level. Sequencing was performed with immunoSEQ multiplex PCR; in TCRdb, only in-frame clones are kept and a portion is missing. The sample yields about 2.1 million clones, around 93% seen once. Concerning this clone itself: The antigen is undetermined.

Naive CD8 cells lacked CD45RO and underwent positive selection for CCR7, leaving out terminally differentiated effector memory CD45RA+ cells. V dropped 4 bases and J dropped 0 bases, with 18 bases sitting between them. Germline V CDR1 and CDR2: SEHNR, FQNEAQ (reference sequence). CDR3 length equals 17 residues. Specimen: naive CD8+ T cells from PBMCs. The sequence was collected from a young man in good health. Some clones in this sample may be carry-over from other donors' samples. The chain carries TRBV7-9 and TRBJ1-2; possible D gene TRBD1, 6 bases. Here the CDR3 reads CASSSPSGDLSNYGYTF. The CDR3 DNA sequence: TGTGCCAGCAGCTCCCCCTCAGGGGACCTGTCTAACTATGGCTACACCTTC.